This is a list of T cell receptor beta chains from one sample in a study of STAT3 mutations in large granular lymphocyte leukemia. Assay used: immunoSEQ multiplex PCR; TCRdb lists only in-frame clones, some missing. Of 15,000 to 20,000 clones listed, 80% to 90% are singletons. The specimen sequenced was peripheral blood mononuclear cells. These receptors were taken from a man aged 45-65 years with T-cell large granular lymphocyte leukemia. Some clones in this sample may be carry-over from other donors' samples. Each CDR3 is given with its conserved first and last residue. Each record gives: D gene, V gene, J gene, clone size, CDR3 DNA, CDR3 protein. D genes are given only for firm matches. The listing skips clone size in some rows; elsewhere it reads once, few, many or a size class.

NA	TRBV6-5	TRBJ2-2	few	TGTGCCAGCAGTTACGATTCGGGGACCGGGGAGCTGTTTTTT	CASSYDSGTGELFF
TRBD1	TRBV27	TRBJ2-3	NA	TGTGCCAGCAGTGCGGGACAGGGGGCTGGAACAGATACGCAGTATTTT	CASSAGQGAGTDTQYF
NA	TRBV19	TRBJ1-5	once	TGTGCCAGTAGTCTAAGAGGGAGCAATCAGCCCCAGCATTTT	CASSLRGSNQPQHF
TRBD1	TRBV12-5	TRBJ1-3	NA	TGTGCTAGTGGCCTCGGACAGGGTTCCGGAAACACCATATATTTT	CASGLGQGSGNTIYF
NA	TRBV23-1	TRBJ2-7	NA	TGCGCCAGCAGTCCATTCATGATGGTAGCCCCCAGGGCCTACGAGCAGTACTTC	CASSPFMMVAPRAYEQYF
NA	TRBV5-1	TRBJ2-5	few	TGCGCCAGCAGCCCGGGAGACCCTCTCCAAGAGACCCAGTACTTC	CASSPGDPLQETQYF
TRBD1	TRBV28	TRBJ2-7	NA	TGTGCCAGCAGTTTCCCTAATCTCAGGGGGCGACCTGGTCACGAGCAGTACTTC	CASSFPNLRGRPGHEQYF
TRBD1	TRBV6-5	TRBJ1-2	NA	TGTGCCAGCACAGGGGGAACGTGGTATGGCTACACCTTC	CASTGGTWYGYTF
NA	TRBV14	TRBJ2-3	NA	TGTGCCAGCAGCTACCACCTCGGAGATACGCAGTATTTT	CASSYHLGDTQYF
NA	TRBV4-3	TRBJ2-2	NA	TGCGCCAGCAGCCAAGGGACTCGAAACACCGGGGAGCTGTTTTTT	CASSQGTRNTGELFF
TRBD1	TRBV7-3	TRBJ2-3	NA	TGTGCCAGCAGCGGGACAGGGGGCACAGATACGCAGTATTTT	CASSGTGGTDTQYF
NA	TRBV29-1	TRBJ2-7	NA	TGCAGCGTTGGGACCCGGGCGGGCGAGCAGTACTTC	CSVGTRAGEQYF
NA	TRBV28	TRBJ2-2	NA	TGTGCCAGCAGCCGCAGACTAGTTCCTACCGGGGAGCTGTTTTTT	CASSRRLVPTGELFF
NA	TRBV29-1	TRBJ2-1	once	TGCAGCGTTGAAGGTCCCTCAAGGGAGCAGTTCTTC	CSVEGPSREQFF
NA	TRBV4-1	TRBJ2-1	once	TGCGCCAGCAGCCAAGCCCATAGGGGCAATGAGCAGTTCTTC	CASSQAHRGNEQFF
NA	TRBV5-4	TRBJ2-5	NA	TGTGCCAGCAGCTTAGCGACGGTTGAGACCCAGTACTTC	CASSLATVETQYF
NA	TRBV18	TRBJ2-5	NA	TGTGCCAGCTCACCCATCGGGGAGACCCAGTACTTC	CASSPIGETQYF
NA	TRBV25-1	TRBJ1-4	NA	TGTGCCAGCAGTGAACAGAGTGCAACTAATGAAAAACTGTTTTTT	CASSEQSATNEKLFF
NA	TRBV29-1	TRBJ1-3	NA	TGCAGCGTTGTCAGCTCTGGAAACACCATATATTTT	CSVVSSGNTIYF
NA	TRBV6-5	TRBJ2-7	NA	TGTGCCAGCAGTTACCGGGGTTCGGTCGAGCAGTACTTC	CASSYRGSVEQYF
TRBD1	TRBV5-1	TRBJ2-5	NA	TGCGCCAGCAGCCTGGGACAGGGACGGGGGGAGACCCAGTACTTC	CASSLGQGRGETQYF
TRBD1	TRBV6-5	TRBJ2-7	NA	TGTGCCAGCAGGAAACGGACAGGGGTGTCCTACGAGCAGTACTTC	CASRKRTGVSYEQYF
TRBD2	TRBV4-1	TRBJ2-7	NA	TGCGCCAGCAGCCAAGCGCGGGGGAGAACCGCCGAGCAGTACTTC	CASSQARGRTAEQYF
TRBD1	TRBV23-1	TRBJ2-7	once	TGCGCCAGCAGTCAAGCCCGGGACAGCCCCGAGCAGTACTTC	CASSQARDSPEQYF
NA	TRBV5-6	TRBJ2-7	NA	TGTGCCAGCAGCCCCGGTGGCGGGGTCGAGCAGTACTTC	CASSPGGGVEQYF
NA	TRBV14	TRBJ2-7	NA	TGTGCCAGCAGCCAAGGAGGGTACGAGCAGTACTTC	CASSQGGYEQYF
NA	TRBV7-2	TRBJ2-1	NA	TGTGCCAGCAGCTTAGGGGACTGGACGGGGGAGCAGTTCTTC	CASSLGDWTGEQFF
NA	TRBV6-5	TRBJ2-5	NA	TGTGCCAGCAGTTACTCAGGGGATTGGCAAGAGACCCAGTACTTC	CASSYSGDWQETQYF
NA	TRBV5-4	TRBJ2-3	NA	TGTGCCAGCAGCTTAGTCGCAGATACGCAGTATTTT	CASSLVADTQYF
NA	TRBV5-8	TRBJ2-3	NA	TGTGCCAGCAGGGCGGTGTGGAGAGGTTGGACAGATACGCAGTATTTT	CASRAVWRGWTDTQYF
NA	TRBV7-9	TRBJ2-1	NA	TGTGCCAGCAGCTTACTAGCGAGATCCTACAATGAGCAGTTCTTC	CASSLLARSYNEQFF
NA	TRBV10-3	TRBJ1-4	few	TGTGCCATCAGTGAGGGCAGGACAACTAATGAAAAACTGTTTTTT	CAISEGRTTNEKLFF
TRBD2	TRBV27	TRBJ2-1	NA	TGTGCCAGCAGTTTTTTATCTAGCGGGAGGGCCGGCGAGCAGTTCTTC	CASSFLSSGRAGEQFF
NA	TRBV30	TRBJ2-3	NA	TGTGCCTGGAGTGCAGCGGGCACAGATACGCAGTATTTT	CAWSAAGTDTQYF
NA	TRBV7-9	TRBJ2-3	NA	TGTGCCAGCAGCTTAGGTCGTCGGAGGGGACCCACAGATACGCAGTATTTT	CASSLGRRRGPTDTQYF
TRBD2	TRBV28	TRBJ2-2	NA	TGTGCCAGCAGTCACGTACTTAGCGGGAGGATAGCCGGGGAGCTGTTTTTT	CASSHVLSGRIAGELFF
TRBD1	TRBV5-1	TRBJ1-4	NA	TGCGCCAGCAGCACGGACAGGGGGAATGAAAAACTGTTTTTT	CASSTDRGNEKLFF
TRBD2	TRBV5-4	TRBJ2-3	NA	TGTGCCAGCAGCTTGGGGACTAGCGGGGGGGTTAGAGATACGCAGTATTTT	CASSLGTSGGVRDTQYF
TRBD2	TRBV4-2	TRBJ2-1	NA	TGTGCCAGCAGCCAAGACTGGGGGAGGGTCGGTGAGCAGTTCTTC	CASSQDWGRVGEQFF
NA	TRBV20-1	TRBJ1-1	NA	TGCAGTGCTAACCCTGAAGCTTTCTTT	CSANPEAFF
TRBD1	TRBV5-8	TRBJ2-4	NA	TGTGCCAGTAGCGACCCGGGACAGCGAAACATTCAGTACTTC	CASSDPGQRNIQYF
TRBD1	TRBV23-1	TRBJ2-7	NA	TGCGCCAGCAGTCCGACAGGGACCTACGAGCAGTACTTC	CASSPTGTYEQYF
NA	TRBV28	TRBJ2-1	NA	TGTGCCAGCAGTTTGGAAGGCGGGGCCTCCTACAATGAGCAGTTCTTC	CASSLEGGASYNEQFF
TRBD1	TRBV5-4	TRBJ2-7	NA	TGTGCCAGCAGGGGACAGGGGGAGACGACCTACGAGCAGTACTTC	CASRGQGETTYEQYF
TRBD2	TRBV9	TRBJ2-1	NA	TGTGCCAGCAGCGTAGGACTAGCGGGAGGACACAATGAGCAGTTCTTC	CASSVGLAGGHNEQFF
NA	TRBV27	TRBJ1-1	few	TGTGCCAGCAAGCTCACGGGAGTGAACACTGAAGCTTTCTTT	CASKLTGVNTEAFF
NA	TRBV5-1	TRBJ2-4	NA	TGCGCCAGCAGCTTTGCAGGGCCCGGGGACATTCAGTACTTC	CASSFAGPGDIQYF